Listed here are 16 T cell receptor beta chains from one sample, sequenced in a study of cytomegalovirus exposure and HLA in healthy donors. The PCR had 60 Vbeta and 13 Jbeta primers. Sequencing was performed with immunoSEQ multiplex PCR; in TCRdb, only in-frame clones are kept and a portion is missing. The sample has some 200,000 clones; about 90% are singletons. Material for sequencing was PBMCs. The receptor set was obtained from a girl under three years old in good health and CMV-seronegative.

The rearrangement joins TRBV29-1 to TRBJ2-1; 15 nucleotides match TRBD2. The CDR3 extends over 17 amino acids. Germline assignment: CDR1 SQVTM and CDR2 ANQGSEA. With V trimmed by 5 bases and J by 8 bases, 13 bases remained unmatched. For the CDR3, the DNA is TGCAGCGTTAAAAAGTGGACTAGCGGGGGGGGTGAACATGAGCAGTTCTTC. Amino acid sequence: CSVKKWTSGGGEHEQFF.

The J gene is TRBJ2-5, the V gene TRBV7-3; D may be TRBD1 (5 bases). V lost 2 bases and J 3 bases, leaving 13 bases between the germline ends. This CDR3 spans 15 amino acids. The germline CDR1 and CDR2 sequences are SGHTA and FQGTGA. The CDR3 is CASSLGAYTEETQYF. In nucleotides, the CDR3 is TGTGCCAGCAGCTTAGGGGCGTACACGGAAGAGACCCAGTACTTC.

CDR3 coding DNA: TGTGCCAGCAGCCTCCCCACTGGCTACGAGCAGTACTTC. The encoded protein is CASSLPTGYEQYF. The chain has TRBV11-1 and TRBJ2-7; D ambiguous. V was trimmed by 5 bases and J by 3 bases, leaving 11 bases between them. Germline CDR1 SGHAT, CDR2 FQDESV (reference sequence). CDR3 length: 13 amino acids. The variable domain in full, completed from reference TRBV11-1 and TRBJ2-7, reads EAEVAQSPRYKITEKSQAVAFWCDPISGHATLYWYRQILGQGPELLVQFQDESVVDDSQLPKDRFSAERLKGVDSTLKIQPAELGDSAMYLCASSLPTGYEQYFGPGTRLTVT.

The rearrangement links TRBV13 to TRBJ1-1; D gene unclear. Germline V lookup: CDR1 PRHDT, CDR2 FYEKMQ (reference sequence). Deletions cut 2 bases from V and 4 bases from J, with 17 bases between. This CDR3 has 16 amino acids. CDR3 loop: CASSLTMGGEGTEAFF. CDR3 sequence (DNA): TGTGCCAGCAGCTTAACGATGGGCGGGGAGGGCACTGAAGCTTTCTTT.

The gene calls are TRBV7-9 and TRBJ2-5; 7 nucleotides match TRBD1. J was trimmed by 5 bases and V by 8 bases; bases with no gene match: 11. CDR3 length: 14 amino acids. Germline CDR1 and CDR2: SEHNR and FQNEAQ (reference sequence). For the CDR3, the DNA is TGTGCCAGCCGACATACAGGGGCTCGGGAGACCCAGTACTTC. As protein: CASRHTGARETQYF.

The chain carries TRBV4-1 and TRBJ2-1; 9 nucleotides align to TRBD2. Trimming at V came to 4 bases and at J to 6 bases, leaving 10 bases not matched to a gene. In germline, CDR1 is MGHRA, CDR2 YSYEKL. The CDR3 extends over 16 amino acids. CDR3 protein: CASSRPGTSRSNEQFF. The CDR3 DNA is TGCGCCAGCAGCCGCCCCGGGACTAGCCGTAGCAATGAGCAGTTCTTC.

The genes are TRBV28 and TRBJ2-7, with D perhaps TRBD2 (5 bases). V lost 2 bases to trimming and J lost 0 bases, with 11 bases between them. The CDR3 has 15 amino acids. Germline CDR1 reads MDHEN; CDR2 reads SYDVKM. The CDR3 DNA reads TGTGCCAGCAGTTTAATGAGGGATGCCTCCTACGAGCAGTACTTC. The encoded protein is CASSLMRDASYEQYF.

The V call is TRBV21-1, the J call TRBJ1-6. TRBV21-1 is recorded as a pseudogene. This CDR3 spans 15 amino acids. CDR3 DNA sequence: TGTGCCAGCAGCACGGCTCACCGGGGTAATTCACCCCTCCACTTT. It specifies CASSTAHRGNSPLHF.

This chain joins TRBV7-2 and TRBJ1-6, with D possibly TRBD1 on 6 matching bases. The V end lost 5 bases, the J end lost 4 bases, and 12 bases lay between the germline ends. The germline CDR1 and CDR2 sequences are SGHTA and FQGNSA. This CDR3 spans 15 amino acids. The DNA of the CDR3 is TGTGCCAGCAGCCGCCAGGACAGTTATAATTCACCCCTCCACTTT. Its protein is CASSRQDSYNSPLHF. Full variable domain (missing parts from reference TRBV7-2 and TRBJ1-6): GAGVSQSPSNKVTEKGKDVELRCDPISGHTALYWYRQSLGQGLEFLIYFQGNSAPDKSGLPSDRFSAERTGGSVSTLTIQRTQQEDSAVYLCASSRQDSYNSPLHFGNGTRLTVT.

This clone appeared once. J is TRBJ2-5 and V is TRBV30, with TRBD2 matching over 9 bases. The trim removed 3 bases at V and 2 bases at J, leaving 10 bases unmatched. Germline loops: CDR1 GTSNPN, CDR2 SVGIG (reference sequence). This CDR3 is 16 amino acids long. The CDR3 sequence is CAWRDPIAGGQETQYF. Written as DNA, the CDR3 is TGTGCCTGGAGGGACCCTATTGCGGGGGGGCAAGAGACCCAGTACTTC.

The chain carries TRBV29-1 and TRBJ2-1, with D possibly TRBD2 on 6 matching bases. The CDR3 contains 14 residues. V was trimmed by 4 bases and J by 1 base, leaving 11 bases between them. Germline V lookup: CDR1 SQVTM, CDR2 ANQGSEA. Here the CDR3 reads CSVVGGTSYNEQFF. In nucleotides, the CDR3 is TGCAGCGTTGTTGGGGGGACGTCCTACAATGAGCAGTTCTTC.

With regard to this clone: The sample holds other DNA sequences that translate to the same CDR3. The chain carries TRBV4-2 and TRBJ1-3; D is possibly TRBD1 (5 bases). The CDR3 is made up of 17 amino acids. Trimming removed 4 bases at V and 4 bases at J, with 20 bases between. CDR1 and CDR2 (germline): LGHNA, YNFKEQ. In DNA form, the CDR3 reads TGTGCCAGCAGCCCACAAGCTAGGGGCGACGGAGGAAACACCATATATTTT. Its translation: CASSPQARGDGGNTIYF.

This chain's CDR3 is CASIDGDTGELFF. The CDR3 DNA is TGCGCCAGCATCGACGGAGACACCGGGGAGCTGTTTTTT. This rearrangement joins TRBV5-1 to TRBJ2-2; D remains ambiguous. The length of the CDR3 is 13 residues. V was trimmed by 6 bases and J by 3 bases, leaving 9 bases between them. The germline CDR1 and CDR2 sequences are SGHRS and YFSETQ.

The chain joins TRBV9 to TRBJ2-1; 8 bases match TRBD1. V dropped 3 bases and J dropped 5; count of bases not matched to a gene: 7. The CDR3 is made up of 15 amino acids. Germline V gene data show CDR1 as SGDLS and CDR2 as YYNGEE. CDR3 amino acids: CASSGQGAFNNEQFF. CDR3 coding DNA: TGTGCCAGCAGCGGCCAGGGGGCGTTTAACAATGAGCAGTTCTTC.

This sequence joins TRBV19 and TRBJ1-2; a possible D gene is TRBD1 (5 bases). With 1 base removed from V and 6 bases from J, the gap between germline ends came to 18 bases. Germline CDR1 and CDR2: LNHDA and SQIVND (reference sequence). The length of the CDR3 is 16 residues. The CDR3 DNA follows: TGTGCCAGTAGTATAGTCACCGGGACTCTACCCAATGGCTACACCTTC. Translating it yields CASSIVTGTLPNGYTF.

The chain couples TRBV7-9 to TRBJ1-2; 8 bases agree with TRBD1. Germline loops: CDR1 SEHNR, CDR2 FQNEAQ (reference sequence). The CDR3 is 14 amino acids. V trimming: 6 bases; J trimming: 6 bases; junction bases outside the gene matches: 9. CDR3: CASSNTGGSNGYTF. Here the CDR3 DNA reads TGTGCCAGCAGTAATACAGGGGGGTCTAATGGCTACACCTTC. The whole variable domain, filled in from reference TRBV7-9 and TRBJ1-2, reads DTGVSQNPRHKITKRGQNVTFRCDPISEHNRLYWYRQTLGQGPEFLTYFQNEAQLEKSRLLSDRFSAERPKGSFSTLEIQRTEQGDSAMYLCASSNTGGSNGYTFGSGTRLTVV.